One T cell receptor beta chain is described in this entry. Source study methods: Reference gene primer amplification in the assay estimated nucleated cell counts. Sequenced by immunoSEQ multiplex PCR; TCRdb stores in-frame clones only, minus some. D and trimming come from the DNA, and the V and J calls and clone size come from that table. The profile shows around 220,000 clones, roughly 88% of them singletons. The data derive from a study of blood T cell repertoires in COVID-19. Study context: Spain, Italy and the United States supplied samples that represented acute and convalescent COVID-19. The cDNA or gDNA used as material had been derived from T cells, B-cell-depleted T cells, or PBMCs.

Germline CDR1 reads SGDLS; CDR2 reads YYNGEE. The CDR3 totals 12 residues. The V end lost 0 bases, the J end lost 5 bases, and 6 bases lay between the germline ends. This sequence originates from a woman aged 40 to 55 who had recovered from COVID-19. The chain links TRBV9 to TRBJ2-7; D is undetermined. Sequencing input: peripheral blood. CDR3 in DNA: TGTGCCAGCAGCGTAGACAACAACGAGCAGTACTTC. This encodes CASSVDNNEQYF.